One sample yielded the 18 T cell receptor beta chains listed below, sequenced in a study of blood T cells in healthy people across ages (dated by TCRdb to 2013 to 2016). The library was produced with 5' RACE. The instrument given in TCRdb is Illumina HiSeq 2500. The second PCR ran for about 6 to 11 cycles and used a J-beta primer mix along with a sample-barcoded 5' primer. TCRdb reworked the public reads: Q25 trimming with fastp, MiXCR clone assembly, productive beta chains retained. One record per CDR3 amino acid sequence lists the most common genes and DNA. The sample table lists 760,000 or so distinct CDR3 sequences, 20% to 25% of them with a count of one. Clones ranked in the top ten supply just under 9.5% of the sample. These sequences were also reported in another study, on T cells of mothers and their children.

Sequencing was carried out using blood. The receptors derive from a boy between 5 and 17 years old in good health.

The V and J genes are TRBV20-1 and TRBJ1-2; TRBD1 aligns across 7 bases. Looked up from germline, CDR1 is DFQATT and CDR2 is SNEGSKA (reference sequence). J was trimmed by 4 bases and V by 5 bases; bases with no gene match: 4. The CDR3 sequence is 12 residues long. The CDR3 spells CSAAQGVYGYTF. CDR3 sequence (DNA): TGCAGTGCTGCCCAGGGGGTCTATGGCTACACCTTC.

The chain links TRBV6-2 or TRBV6-3 to TRBJ2-5; no clear D gene. The V gene lost 6 bases and the J gene lost 1 base, with 12 bases spanning the gap. Per germline, CDR1 MNHEY and CDR2 SVGEGT. The length of the CDR3 is 14 residues. CDR3 coding DNA: TGTGCCAGCAGCCCCAGGTGGGCCCAAGAGACCCAGTACTTC. Residues: CASSPRWAQETQYF.

This clonotype was counted between two and nine times. CDR3 region: CASSESGTGSINEQFF. The CDR3, as DNA: TGTGCCAGCAGTGAATCCGGAACAGGGAGTATTAATGAGCAGTTCTTC. This chain connects TRBV25-1 to TRBJ2-1, with D possibly TRBD1 on 6 matching bases. Germline-derived CDR1 and CDR2 are MGHDK and SYGVNS. V gave up 1 base and J gave up 7 bases, with 17 bases separating them. CDR3 length: 16 amino acids.

This clonotype has only a few counts. The missing conserved phenylalanine or tryptophan at the end of this CDR3 makes a read error likely. This chain connects TRBV5-1 to TRBJ1-1; 8 nucleotides agree with TRBD1. The ends lost 2 bases at V and 4 bases at J; junction bases unmatched: 1. Looked up from germline, CDR1 is SGHRS and CDR2 is YFSETQ. The CDR3 is made up of 13 amino acids. The CDR3 sequence: CASSFTGGTEAFL. The CDR3 region has the DNA TGCGCCAGCAGCTTTACAGGGGGCACTGAAGCTTTCCTT.

The chain combines TRBV5-1 with TRBJ2-1; a possible D gene is TRBD2 (6 bases). Germline V gives CDR1 SGHRS, CDR2 YFSETQ. CDR3 size: 14 residues. V lost 9 bases and J 9 bases, leaving 22 bases between the germline ends. CDR3 residues: CATNIRERVGEQFF. In nucleotides, the CDR3 is TGCGCCACCAACATCCGGGAGAGAGTAGGTGAGCAGTTCTTC.

To note about this clonotype: Because the CDR3's place on the DNA is in doubt, the DNA is left out and the CDR3 is given as listed by TCRdb. V gene TRBV28 combines with J gene TRBJ2-5; TRBD1 is the table's D call, not checked against the DNA. A total of 14 residues make up the CDR3, ends included. Germline CDR1 is MDHEN and CDR2 is SYDVKM. The CDR3 loop reads CASSSSGEQETQYF.

The rearrangement uses TRBV5-1 and TRBJ2-7; 11 positions agree with TRBD2. The CDR3 has 15 amino acids. V shed 2 bases, J shed 5 bases, and the junction held 6 bases outside the gene matches. CDR1 and CDR2 (germline): SGHRS, YFSETQ. CDR3 in amino acids: CASSFPTSGSDEQYF. Here the CDR3 DNA reads TGCGCCAGCAGCTTTCCTACTAGCGGGAGCGACGAGCAGTACTTC.

The V and J genes are TRBV4-1 and TRBJ2-3; 9 bases agree with TRBD1. The CDR3 contains 15 residues. The V gene end was trimmed by 4 bases and the J gene end by 2 bases; junction bases not matched to a gene: 4. Germline V gene sequence: CDR1 MGHRA, CDR2 YSYEKL. CDR3 region: CASSPGTGNTDTQYF. DNA of the CDR3: TGCGCCAGCAGCCCCGGGACAGGGAACACAGATACGCAGTATTTT.

The chain couples TRBV19 to TRBJ2-1, with 7 nucleotides matching TRBD2. With V trimmed by 6 bases and J by 4 bases, 12 bases remained unmatched. Germline assignment: CDR1 LNHDA and CDR2 SQIVND (reference sequence). CDR3 length equals 16 residues. The CDR3 here is CASSPPGTTSYNEQFF. The DNA for the CDR3 is TGTGCCAGTAGCCCCCCTGGGACTACATCTTACAATGAGCAGTTCTTC.

There are a few counts of this clonotype. The gene calls are TRBV4-3 and TRBJ2-3; D is unclear. V lost 0 bases to trimming and J lost 4 bases, with 14 bases between them. CDR1 LGHNA and CDR2 YSLEER come from the germline V gene. The CDR3 runs 16 residues. CDR3 in DNA: TGCGCCAGCAGCCAAGAACCAGCTAGTTTTTCAGATACGCAGTATTTT. Translating gives CASSQEPASFSDTQYF.

This chain uses TRBV5-1 with TRBJ1-6, with D hard to call. Trimming cost V 4 bases and J 5 bases, with 10 bases left between them. The CDR3 covers 14 residues. The germline CDR1 and CDR2 sequences are SGHRS and YFSETQ. CDR3 coding DNA: TGCGCCAGCAGCAACCCGGAGGATAATTCACCCCTCCACTTT. It is translated as CASSNPEDNSPLHF.

The chain carries TRBV12-3 or TRBV12-4 and TRBJ1-4; D gene unclear. V gave up 1 base and J gave up 1 base, with 7 bases separating them. The CDR3 extends over 15 amino acids. CDR3 coding DNA: TGTGCCAGCAGTTTAGAGGCAGAAACTAATGAAAAACTGTTTTTT. Protein sequence: CASSLEAETNEKLFF.

This clonotype was observed a handful of times. This rearrangement joins TRBV7-9 to TRBJ1-1, with unresolved D. Per germline, CDR1 SEHNR and CDR2 FQNEAQ (reference sequence). The V end was cut by 4 bases, the J end by 2 bases, with 11 bases between. The length of the CDR3 is 14 residues. The DNA of the CDR3 is TGTGCCAGCAGCTGGGGTCTGGGTAACACTGAAGCTTTCTTT. Protein sequence: CASSWGLGNTEAFF. The complete variable domain, with remaining parts taken from reference TRBV7-9 and TRBJ1-1, reads DTGVSQNPRHKITKRGQNVTFRCDPISEHNRLYWYRQTLGQGPEFLTYFQNEAQLEKSRLLSDRFSAERPKGSFSTLEIQRTEQGDSAMYLCASSWGLGNTEAFFGQGTRLTVV.

The chain has TRBV4-2 and TRBJ2-3, with 10 bases identical to TRBD2. V lost 6 bases and J lost 2; bases outside the gene matches: 8. This CDR3 contains 16 residues. Germline CDR1 is LGHNA and CDR2 is YNFKEQ. In nucleotides, the CDR3 is TGTGCCAGCAGTCTAGGACTAGCGGTCCCCACAGATACGCAGTATTTT. Protein product: CASSLGLAVPTDTQYF.

This clonotype was counted ten times or more. CDR3 loop: CASSIGGAGREQYF. The CDR3 DNA reads as TGTGCCAGCAGCATCGGAGGTGCAGGTCGCGAGCAGTACTTC. The chain uses TRBV3-1 and TRBJ2-7, with a weak D call TRBD2 (5 bases). The V end lost 5 bases, the J end lost 6 bases, and 17 bases lay between the germline ends. CDR1 LGHDT and CDR2 YNNKEL come from the germline V gene (reference sequence). The CDR3 consists of 14 residues.

This clonotype was seen a handful of times. The chain couples TRBV4-1 to TRBJ2-7, with TRBD2 matching 10 bases. V trimming: 3 bases; J trimming: 5 bases; junction bases outside the gene matches: 4. The CDR3 is made up of 14 amino acids. Germline V CDR1 and CDR2: MGHRA, YSYEKL. The CDR3 loop reads CASSHEGLADEQYF. The CDR3 DNA follows: TGCGCCAGCAGCCATGAAGGACTAGCGGACGAGCAGTACTTC.

This chain uses TRBV28 with TRBJ2-7; 8 nucleotides agree with TRBD2. Germline V gene lookup returns CDR1 MDHEN and CDR2 SYDVKM. After removal of 2 bases from V and 2 bases from J, the junction contained 11 bases not matched to a gene. CDR3 size: 17 residues. The CDR3 DNA reads TGTGCCAGCAGTTTAACTTGGGCGGGAGGATCCCCCTACGAGCAGTACTTC. Its translation is CASSLTWAGGSPYEQYF.

Only a few counts were recorded for this clonotype. This chain links TRBV10-3 with TRBJ2-5; tentative D call: TRBD2 (5 bases). The V gene lost 0 bases and the J gene lost 2 bases, with 7 bases spanning the gap. The length of the CDR3 is 14 residues. Germline lookup yields CDR1 ENHRY and CDR2 SYGVKD. The CDR3 coding sequence is TGTGCCATCAGTGAGTCGCGGACTCAAGAGACCCAGTACTTC. This gives the protein CAISESRTQETQYF.